This T cell receptor (beta chain) was identified during a study of early T cells in non-severe SARS-CoV-2 infection. Trimming removed 6 bases at V and 8 bases at J, with 17 bases between. The CDR3 is 14 amino acids. From the 5' RACE reads, TCRdb called clonotypes with MiXCR, one entry per CDR3 protein. The sample has 63,000 or so distinct CDR3 sequences, 10% to 15% seen once. This clonotype was recorded many times. V is TRBV12-3 or TRBV12-4 and J is TRBJ2-1, with D perhaps being TRBD1 or TRBD2 (5 bases each). This receptor was obtained from an adult who was a healthcare worker with PCR-confirmed SARS-CoV-2 infection or an uninfected control (not recorded which). The sequenced material came from whole blood. CDR3 region: CASSSGTEAYEQFF. The CDR3 DNA sequence: TGTGCCAGCAGCTCCGGGACCGAGGCCTATGAGCAGTTCTTC.